The 19 T cell receptor beta chains below come from one sample, sequenced in a study of CD8 T cells in Susac syndrome (dated by TCRdb to the late 2010s). The library was prepared using the immunoSEQ multiplex PCR assay. RNA was extracted using the RNeasy kit, and about 0.5 to 1 microgram was reverse transcribed with random hexamers. Starting from the raw public reads, TCRdb applied fastp trimming at Q25, assembled clones with MiXCR and retained in-frame beta chains. Entries that share a CDR3 protein sequence are merged under the most common genes and DNA. The sample table lists some 200,000 distinct CDR3 sequences, just under 95% of them with a count of one. The biggest ten clones account for 0.1% of the sample. The sequenced sample consisted of CD4+ T cells from PBMCs. All receptors come from a human donor in good health.

The V gene is TRBV15, the J gene TRBJ2-7, with a possible D match to TRBD2 (5 bases). Per germline, CDR1 LNHNV and CDR2 YYDKDF (reference sequence). The CDR3 extends over 13 amino acids. V was clipped by 0 bases and J by 6 bases, with 9 bases between them. The CDR3 DNA reads TGTGCCACCAGCAGAGAACTAGGAGGCGAGCAGTACTTC. It is translated as CATSRELGGEQYF.

The rearrangement links TRBV19 to TRBJ2-7, with 7 bases aligning to TRBD1. Trimming cost V 3 bases and J 0 bases; bases outside gene matches: 2. This CDR3 contains 14 residues. Germline values: CDR1 LNHDA, CDR2 SQIVND (reference sequence). CDR3 residues: CASSIGDSSYEQYF. In DNA, the CDR3 is TGTGCCAGTAGTATTGGGGACAGCTCCTACGAGCAGTACTTC.

V is TRBV20-1 and J is TRBJ2-7; 7 bases are shared with TRBD1. V shed 3 bases, J shed 5 bases, and the junction held 10 bases outside the gene matches. Per germline, CDR1 DFQATT and CDR2 SNEGSKA (reference sequence). The CDR3 is 14 amino acids. CDR3 nucleotides: TGCAGTGCTAGTGACAGGGCAAAGCCGAACGAGCAGTACTTC. This encodes CSASDRAKPNEQYF.

The rearrangement links TRBV7-2 to TRBJ2-1; tentative D call: TRBD1 (6 bases). Germline CDR1 reads SGHTA; CDR2 reads FQGNSA. The length of the CDR3 is 13 residues. Trimming shortened V by 4 bases and J by 5 bases, and 9 bases separated the two germline ends. CDR3 DNA sequence: TGTGCCAGCAGCTCAAGACAGGACAATGAGCAGTTCTTC. Amino acid sequence: CASSSRQDNEQFF.

This chain uses TRBV7-3 with TRBJ2-3, with a tentative D call TRBD2 (7 bases). Germline V gives CDR1 SGHTA, CDR2 FQGTGA. The germline V and J ends were trimmed by 2 bases and 6 bases, with 12 bases remaining between them. The CDR3 consists of 14 residues. This CDR3 reads CASSLYGGADTQYF. The CDR3 nucleotides read TGTGCCAGCAGCTTATATGGGGGGGCGGATACGCAGTATTTT.

This clonotype was picked up one time. The chain carries TRBV7-3 and TRBJ1-2; unclear D gene. The CDR3 length is 13 residues. Trimming removed 2 bases at V and 4 bases at J, with 8 bases between. Per the germline V gene, CDR1 is SGHTA and CDR2 is FQGTGA. CDR3 in DNA: TGTGCCAGCAGCTTAGGACCCCGCTATGGCTACACCTTC. It codes for CASSLGPRYGYTF.

The gene calls are TRBV30 and TRBJ1-5; tentatively, D is TRBD1 (5 bases). Trimming cost V 0 bases and J 7 bases, with 10 bases left between them. Germline-derived CDR1 and CDR2 are GTSNPN and SVGIG (reference sequence). This CDR3 has 13 amino acids. CDR3 in amino acids: CAWSVVGDQPQHF. In DNA, the CDR3 is TGTGCCTGGAGTGTGGTAGGGGACCAGCCCCAGCATTTT.

The count of this clonotype is one. V is TRBV27 and J is TRBJ2-1; a possible D gene is TRBD2 (6 bases). Germline values: CDR1 MNHEY, CDR2 SMNVEV (reference sequence). Between the trimmed V and J ends, which lost 5 bases and 5 bases, there was a span of 10 bases. The CDR3 loop spans 13 amino acids. The CDR3 coding sequence is TGTGCCAGCAGTACCAGACTAGACAATGAGCAGTTCTTC. Protein: CASSTRLDNEQFF.

The V gene is TRBV29-1, the J gene TRBJ2-3; 7 positions agree with TRBD2. Germline V gives CDR1 SQVTM, CDR2 ANQGSEA. The CDR3 length is 13 residues. The junction had 5 bases not matched to a gene; V was cut back by 6 bases and J by 2 bases. CDR3 residues: CSVERDYTDTQYF. Written as DNA, the CDR3 is TGCAGCGTGGAGCGGGACTACACAGATACGCAGTATTTT.

The chain employs TRBV20-1 and TRBJ1-5; D ambiguous. CDR1 and CDR2 from the germline V gene are DFQATT and SNEGSKA (reference sequence). V was trimmed by 1 base and J by 1 base, leaving 11 bases between them. The CDR3 runs 15 residues. The CDR3 is CSARVTTQSNQPQHF. The DNA of the CDR3 is TGCAGTGCTAGAGTGACAACGCAGAGCAATCAGCCCCAGCATTTT.

This chain links TRBV27 with TRBJ2-5; 10 nucleotides line up with TRBD1. In germline, CDR1 is MNHEY, CDR2 SMNVEV (reference sequence). J was trimmed by 4 bases and V by 5 bases; bases with no gene match: 10. This CDR3 comprises 16 residues. The CDR3 bases are TGTGCCAGCAGTAGCATTCCGGGACAGGGGATAGAGACCCAGTACTTC. As protein: CASSSIPGQGIETQYF.

This clonotype was counted once. The genes are TRBV12-3 or TRBV12-4 and TRBJ2-1, with 7 bases lining up with TRBD2. With 1 base clipped from V and 12 bases from J, the junction kept 0 bases outside the gene matches. The CDR3 covers 11 residues. The CDR3 sequence is CASSLGEGQFF. CDR3 DNA sequence: TGTGCCAGCAGTTTAGGGGAGGGGCAGTTCTTC.

The chain has TRBV7-9 and TRBJ2-7, with D maybe TRBD2 (6 bases). The CDR3 contains 16 residues. Trimming left V 4 bases short and J 5 bases short, with 21 bases between. Germline V lookup: CDR1 SEHNR, CDR2 FQNEAQ (reference sequence). As DNA, the CDR3 is TGTGCCAGCAGCTCGCGGGACGGAGCCTTTCTGGACGAGCAGTACTTC. Translating it yields CASSSRDGAFLDEQYF.

The gene calls are TRBV6-1 and TRBJ2-1; 9 bases are shared with TRBD2. The CDR3 runs to 16 residues. The V gene's germline CDR1 is MNHNS and CDR2 SASEGT. Germline trimming cut 6 bases from V and 4 bases from J; bases unmatched to any gene: 10. The CDR3 protein is CASREIAGEQYNEQFF. In DNA form, the CDR3 reads TGTGCCAGCAGGGAAATAGCGGGAGAGCAGTACAATGAGCAGTTCTTC.

V is TRBV28 and J is TRBJ1-2; D is ambiguous. Trimming cost V 4 bases and J 4 bases, with 7 bases left between them. Looked up from germline, CDR1 is MDHEN and CDR2 is SYDVKM. This CDR3 contains 12 residues. The CDR3 DNA reads as TGTGCCAGCAGTTCTTCCACCTATGGCTACACCTTC. Protein product: CASSSSTYGYTF.

This clonotype occurred once. This chain joins TRBV5-1 and TRBJ2-3; D gene unclear. Germline V CDR1 and CDR2: SGHRS, YFSETQ. The CDR3 contains 11 residues. V lost 6 bases to trimming and J lost 3 bases, with 5 bases between them. CDR3 coding DNA: TGCGCCAGCAAAAGAACAGATACGCAGTATTTT. This gives the protein CASKRTDTQYF.

The chain couples TRBV5-1 to TRBJ2-7; possible D gene TRBD2, 6 bases. Germline V gene sequence: CDR1 SGHRS, CDR2 YFSETQ. This CDR3 contains 14 residues. Deletions cut 1 base from V and 6 bases from J, with 14 bases between. As DNA, the CDR3 is TGCGCCAGCAGCTTGCCCGTCTCAGCGGGCGAGCAGTACTTC. Protein: CASSLPVSAGEQYF.

The chain is built from TRBV20-1 and TRBJ2-7, with 13 bases identical to TRBD2. The CDR3 sequence is 15 residues long. CDR1 DFQATT and CDR2 SNEGSKA come from the germline V gene (reference sequence). V shed 3 bases, J shed 2 bases, and the junction held 4 bases outside the gene matches. CDR3 in DNA: TGCAGTGCTAGGACGGGACTAGCGGGAACCTACGAGCAGTACTTC. Translated, it gives CSARTGLAGTYEQYF.

The J gene is TRBJ2-3, the V gene TRBV20-1; D remains unclear. This CDR3 has 15 residues. CDR1 and CDR2 (germline): DFQATT, SNEGSKA (reference sequence). Trimming pared 6 bases from V and 4 bases from J, leaving 20 bases between. CDR3 DNA sequence: TGCAGTGCATCTTATGTGGGGTTGAAAGCAGATACGCAGTATTTT. Its translation is CSASYVGLKADTQYF.